This section outlines one T cell receptor beta chain sequence together with its context. It has no known antigen specificity. No qualities accompany the bases; no much larger clone lies one base away. Amplification of TCR beta CDR3 regions was carried out from RNA transcripts. For the first round of RT-PCR on the TCR CDR3, the HTBI primer set was used together with the Qiagen OneStep RT-PCR kit. Libraries were constructed in a second round of multiplex PCR, after which size selection and purification were performed. The libraries were sequenced on an Illumina HiSeq2000 using paired-end 100 bp reads. The published analysis was carried out like this. SOAPnuke was used to process the raw data, removing reads that contained adapters or uncalled bases, had a mean Phred below 15, or lacked an exact match to the constant primer or identifier. COPE v1.2.5 was used to merge high-quality paired reads, and clonotypes were defined as unique nucleotide sequences. MiTCR v1.1 was used to align clonotypes to the IMGT TRBV, TRBD and TRBJ reference segments. Only V-J combinations with frequency above 0.0001, covering 98% to 99.2% of repertoires, were analysed. The TCS score was defined as the ratio of F50 (clonal expansion) to E x V (chaos), calculated using BLOSUM62-based TCRdist between CDR3 peptides within each V-J. Welch's t-statistics and random forest reduced 500 to 650 V-J features to roughly 13, which were used in a naive Bayes classifier (R e1071). TCRdb reran the public reads through fastp at Q25 and MiXCR, keeping productive beta chains. Rows merge per CDR3 protein into single entries with the most common DNA and genes. These V and J calls rely on TCRdb rather than the paper's analysis. The sample data list over 200,000 distinct CDR3 sequences, and approximately 17% of these were observed just once. Roughly 50% of the sample belongs to the ten largest clones.

This specimen comes from a study of T cells in Graves' hyperthyroidism and ophthalmopathy (dated by TCRdb to the late 2010s). Turning to the overall study: Peripheral blood samples were taken at the time of initial diagnosis, prior to any treatment. To identify TCR V-J signatures that set the groups apart, the researchers used a discovery cohort of 100 or so patients, made up of 40 to 45 with Graves' ophthalmopathy and approximately 57 with stable Graves' hyperthyroidism. An independent validation cohort of around 19 hyperthyroidism patients and about 15 patients who later progressed to ophthalmopathy tested prospective prediction of ophthalmopathy. The roughly 91 discovery patients were randomly divided into training and test sets at a 7:3 ratio. In more than five Graves' hyperthyroidism patients, the study also compared T-cell repertoires from thyroid tissue with T-cell repertoires from blood. Following sampling, methimazole starting at 30 mg daily was given to hyperthyroidism patients, and high-dose intravenous methylprednisolone was given to ophthalmopathy patients. TCR Vbeta CDR3 sequencing of 130 to 150 peripheral blood samples (under 45 ophthalmopathy, 75 hyperthyroidism and some 17 progressor patients) is reported in the paper.

Stable Graves' hyperthyroidism was defined as no progression to ophthalmopathy during 18 months of follow-up. Hyperthyroidism patients were aged 18 to 65 years and newly diagnosed, with disease duration of less than 2 months. The study excluded patients with uncontrolled infections, other autoimmune diseases, pregnancy or lactation. Diagnoses relied on clinical symptoms, serum thyroxine and TRAb, thyroid ultrasound and orbital computed tomography. Ficoll-Paque density gradient centrifugation was used to isolate PBMCs from 10 ml of fresh peripheral blood. Total RNA was extracted using Trizol reagent, and RNA quality was assessed on an Agilent 2100 Bioanalyzer. The full study reports these points: No statistical method was used to set the sample size in advance, and investigators knew the group allocation. Most expanded thyroid clonotypes (frequency above 0.001) were also detected in blood, a finding suggesting that blood repertoires may reflect thyroid immune responses. In validation, the model predicted progression to ophthalmopathy a median of around six months before onset, with over 55% sensitivity and 72.22% specificity. A 13 V-J signature model separated ophthalmopathy from stable hyperthyroidism, with around 90% sensitivity and around 84% specificity in cross-validation and 80%/75% in testing.

The sequenced sample consisted of blood. This sequence was found in a man aged 50 to 59 with Graves' hyperthyroidism.

CDR3 region: CASNPGDGYTF. In nucleotides, the sequence is TGTGCCAGTAATCCAGGGGATGGCTACACCTTC. The chain employs TRBV19 and TRBJ1-2, with a tentative D gene TRBD1 over 6 matching bases. The trim is 7 bases for V and 6 bases for J, with a gap of 9 bases between the germline ends. Reading from cysteine to phenylalanine, the CDR3 counts 11 amino acids. Here the CDR3 DNA is all that survives: 33 bases in frame from base 1. The germline V gene (reference sequence) yields LNHDA for CDR1 and SQIVND for CDR2.